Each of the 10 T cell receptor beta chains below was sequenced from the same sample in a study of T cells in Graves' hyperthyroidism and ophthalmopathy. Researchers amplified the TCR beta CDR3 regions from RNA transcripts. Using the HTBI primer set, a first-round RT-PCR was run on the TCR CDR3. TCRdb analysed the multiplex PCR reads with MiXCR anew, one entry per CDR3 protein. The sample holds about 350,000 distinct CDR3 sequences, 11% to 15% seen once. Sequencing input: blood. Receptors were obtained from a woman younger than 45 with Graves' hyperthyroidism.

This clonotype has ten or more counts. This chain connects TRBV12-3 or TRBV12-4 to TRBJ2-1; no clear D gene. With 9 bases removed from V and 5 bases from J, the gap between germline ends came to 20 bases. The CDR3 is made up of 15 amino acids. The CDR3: CASTLSVGVDNEQFF. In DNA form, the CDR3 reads TGTGCCAGTACTTTGAGTGTGGGTGTGGACAATGAGCAGTTCTTC.

CDR3 sequence: CASSRESRMGEKLFF. CDR3 nucleotides: TGTGCCAGCAGCAGGGAGTCCAGGATGGGGGAAAAACTGTTTTTT. The rearrangement uses TRBV5-8 and TRBJ1-4; D not certain. This CDR3 is built from 15 residues. Germline CDR1 and CDR2: SGHTS and YDEGEE. The V end lost 4 bases, the J end lost 8 bases, and 18 bases lay between the germline ends.

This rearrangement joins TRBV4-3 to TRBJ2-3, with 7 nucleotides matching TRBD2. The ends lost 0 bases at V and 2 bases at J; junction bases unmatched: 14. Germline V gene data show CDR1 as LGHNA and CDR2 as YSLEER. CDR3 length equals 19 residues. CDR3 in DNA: TGCGCCAGCAGCCAAGACATCGGGACGGGAGGACCAAACACAGATACGCAGTATTTT. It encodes CASSQDIGTGGPNTDTQYF.

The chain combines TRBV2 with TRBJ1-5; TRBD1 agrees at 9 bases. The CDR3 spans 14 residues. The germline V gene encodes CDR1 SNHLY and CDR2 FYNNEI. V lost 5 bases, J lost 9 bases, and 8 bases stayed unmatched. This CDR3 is CASSSGTGLWPQHF. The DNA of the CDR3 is TGTGCCAGCAGTTCCGGGACAGGGTTATGGCCCCAGCATTTT.

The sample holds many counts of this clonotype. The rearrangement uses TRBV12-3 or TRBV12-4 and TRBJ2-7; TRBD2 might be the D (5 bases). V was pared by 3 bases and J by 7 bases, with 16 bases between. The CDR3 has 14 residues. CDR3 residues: CASSFSALEIEQYF. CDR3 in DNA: TGTGCCAGCAGTTTTAGCGCCCTCGAAATTGAGCAGTACTTC.

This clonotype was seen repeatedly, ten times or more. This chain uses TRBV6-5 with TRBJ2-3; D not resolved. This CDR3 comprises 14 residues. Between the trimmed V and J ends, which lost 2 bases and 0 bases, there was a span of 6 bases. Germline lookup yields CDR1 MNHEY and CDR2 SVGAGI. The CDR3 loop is CASSYRPSTDTQYF. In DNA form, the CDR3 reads TGTGCCAGCAGTTACAGACCAAGCACAGATACGCAGTATTTT.

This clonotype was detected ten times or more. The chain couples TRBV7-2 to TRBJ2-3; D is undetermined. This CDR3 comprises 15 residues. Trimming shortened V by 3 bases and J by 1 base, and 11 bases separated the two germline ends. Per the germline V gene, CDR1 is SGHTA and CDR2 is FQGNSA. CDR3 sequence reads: CASSFGTFGTDTQYF. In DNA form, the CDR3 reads TGTGCCAGCAGCTTCGGCACCTTCGGCACAGATACGCAGTATTTT.

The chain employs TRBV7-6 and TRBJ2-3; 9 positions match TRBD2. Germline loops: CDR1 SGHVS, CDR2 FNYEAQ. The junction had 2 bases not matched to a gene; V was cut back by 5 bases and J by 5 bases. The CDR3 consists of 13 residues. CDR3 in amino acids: CASSRREGDTQYF. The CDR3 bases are TGTGCCAGCAGCCGGCGGGAGGGAGATACGCAGTATTTT.

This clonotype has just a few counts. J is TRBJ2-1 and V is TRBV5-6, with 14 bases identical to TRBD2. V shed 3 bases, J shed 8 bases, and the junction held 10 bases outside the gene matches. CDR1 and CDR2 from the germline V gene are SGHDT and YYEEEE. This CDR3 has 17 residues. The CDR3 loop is CASSYGLAGGTVHEQFF. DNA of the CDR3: TGTGCCAGCAGCTATGGACTAGCGGGGGGAACCGTGCATGAGCAGTTCTTC.

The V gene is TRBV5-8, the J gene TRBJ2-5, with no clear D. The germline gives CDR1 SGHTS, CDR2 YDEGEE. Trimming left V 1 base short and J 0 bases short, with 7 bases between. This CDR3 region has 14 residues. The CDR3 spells CASSLFPDQETQYF. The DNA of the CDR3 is TGTGCCAGCAGCTTGTTCCCGGACCAAGAGACCCAGTACTTC.